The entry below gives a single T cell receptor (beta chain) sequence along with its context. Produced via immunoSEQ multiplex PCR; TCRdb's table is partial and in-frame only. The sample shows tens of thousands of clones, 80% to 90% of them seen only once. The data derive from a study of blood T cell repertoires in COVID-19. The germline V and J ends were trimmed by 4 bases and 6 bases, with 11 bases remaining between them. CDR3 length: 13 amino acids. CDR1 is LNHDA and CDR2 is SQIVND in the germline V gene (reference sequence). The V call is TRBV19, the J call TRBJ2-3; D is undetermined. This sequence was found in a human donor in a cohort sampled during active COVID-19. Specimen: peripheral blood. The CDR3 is CASSKFRADTQYF. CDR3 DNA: TGTGCCAGTAGTAAGTTCAGAGCGGATACGCAGTATTTT.